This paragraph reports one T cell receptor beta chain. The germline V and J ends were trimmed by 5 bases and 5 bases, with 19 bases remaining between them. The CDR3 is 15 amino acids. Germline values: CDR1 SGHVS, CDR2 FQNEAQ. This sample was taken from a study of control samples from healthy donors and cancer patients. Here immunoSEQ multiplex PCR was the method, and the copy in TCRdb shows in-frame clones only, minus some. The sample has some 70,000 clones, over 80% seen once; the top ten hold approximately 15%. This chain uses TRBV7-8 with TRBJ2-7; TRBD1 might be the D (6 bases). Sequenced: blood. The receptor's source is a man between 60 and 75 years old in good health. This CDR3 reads CASSLGRPSGDEQYF. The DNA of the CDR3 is TGTGCCAGCAGCCTGGGTCGGCCATCAGGGGACGAGCAGTACTTC.